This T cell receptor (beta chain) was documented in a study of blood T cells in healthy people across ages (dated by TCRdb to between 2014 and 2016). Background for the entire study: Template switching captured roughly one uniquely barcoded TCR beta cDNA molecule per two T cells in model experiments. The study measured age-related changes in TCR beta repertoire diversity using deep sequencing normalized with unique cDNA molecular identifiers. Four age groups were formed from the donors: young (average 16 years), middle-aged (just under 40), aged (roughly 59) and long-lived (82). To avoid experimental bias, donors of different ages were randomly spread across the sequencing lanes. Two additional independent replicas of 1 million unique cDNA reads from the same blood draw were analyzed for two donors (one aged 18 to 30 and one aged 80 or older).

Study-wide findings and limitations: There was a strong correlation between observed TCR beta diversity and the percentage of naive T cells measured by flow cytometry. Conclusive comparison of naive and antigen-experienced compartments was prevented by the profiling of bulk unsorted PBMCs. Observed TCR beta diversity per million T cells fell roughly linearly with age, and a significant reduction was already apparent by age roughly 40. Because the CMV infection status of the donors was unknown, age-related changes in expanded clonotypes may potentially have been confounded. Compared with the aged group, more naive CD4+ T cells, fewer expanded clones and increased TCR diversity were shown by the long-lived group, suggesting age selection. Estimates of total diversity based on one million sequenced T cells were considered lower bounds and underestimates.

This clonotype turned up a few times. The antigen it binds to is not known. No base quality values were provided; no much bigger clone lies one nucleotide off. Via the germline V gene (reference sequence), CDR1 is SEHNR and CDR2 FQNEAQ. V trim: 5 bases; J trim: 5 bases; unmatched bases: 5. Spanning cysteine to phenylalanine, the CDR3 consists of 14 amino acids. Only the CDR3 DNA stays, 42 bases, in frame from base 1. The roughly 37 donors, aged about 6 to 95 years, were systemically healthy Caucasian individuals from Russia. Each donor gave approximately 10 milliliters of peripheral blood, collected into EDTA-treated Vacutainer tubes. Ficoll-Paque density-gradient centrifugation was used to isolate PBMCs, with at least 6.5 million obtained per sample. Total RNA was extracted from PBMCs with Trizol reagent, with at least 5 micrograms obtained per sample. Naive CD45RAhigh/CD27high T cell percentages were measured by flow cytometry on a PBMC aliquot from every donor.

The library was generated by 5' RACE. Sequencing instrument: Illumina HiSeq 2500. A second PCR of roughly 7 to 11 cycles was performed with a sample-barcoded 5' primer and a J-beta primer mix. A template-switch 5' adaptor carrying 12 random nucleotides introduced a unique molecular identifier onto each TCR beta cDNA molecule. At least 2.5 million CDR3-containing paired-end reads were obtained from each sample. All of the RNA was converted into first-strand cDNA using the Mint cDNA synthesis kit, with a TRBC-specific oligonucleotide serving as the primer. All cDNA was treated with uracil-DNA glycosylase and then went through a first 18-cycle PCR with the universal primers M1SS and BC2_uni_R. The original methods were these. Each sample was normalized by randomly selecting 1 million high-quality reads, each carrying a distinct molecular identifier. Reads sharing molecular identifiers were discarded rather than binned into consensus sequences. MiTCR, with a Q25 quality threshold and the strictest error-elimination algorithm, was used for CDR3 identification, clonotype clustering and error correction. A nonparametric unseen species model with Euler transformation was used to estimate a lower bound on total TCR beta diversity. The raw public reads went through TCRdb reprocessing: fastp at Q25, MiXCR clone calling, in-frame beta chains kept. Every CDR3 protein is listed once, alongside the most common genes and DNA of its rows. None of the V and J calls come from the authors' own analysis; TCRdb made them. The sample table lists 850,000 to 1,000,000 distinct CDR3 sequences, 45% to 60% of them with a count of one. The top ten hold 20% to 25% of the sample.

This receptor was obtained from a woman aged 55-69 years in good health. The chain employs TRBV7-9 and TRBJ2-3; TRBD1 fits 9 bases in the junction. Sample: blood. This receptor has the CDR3 CASSLDRGKDTQYF. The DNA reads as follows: TGTGCCAGCAGCCTGGACAGGGGTAAAGATACGCAGTATTTT. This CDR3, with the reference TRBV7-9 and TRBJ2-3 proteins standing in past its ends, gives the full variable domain DTGVSQNPRHKITKRGQNVTFRCDPISEHNRLYWYRQTLGQGPEFLTYFQNEAQLEKSRLLSDRFSAERPKGSFSTLEIQRTEQGDSAMYLCASSLDRGKDTQYFGPGTRLTVL.